The clone carrying this T cell receptor beta chain was counted ten times or more. One base away lies a much larger clone, so this may be a sequencing read error. This CDR3 spans 16 amino acids. Trimming at V came to 2 bases and at J to 4 bases, leaving 9 bases not matched to a gene. The germline CDR1 and CDR2 sequences are MDHEN and SYDVKM. The data stem from a study of metastatic and nonmetastatic thyroid tumors. Study at large: Repertoire comparisons spanned blood and tumor or nodule tissue from malignant and benign thyroid patients.

Source study methods: For papillary thyroid cancer, a distant-metastasis classifier was constructed from CDR3 differences observed across clinicopathological groups. TCRdb re-called clones via MiXCR from the PCR reads. The V and J calls were not made by the authors but by TCRdb's processing. Among around 50,000 clones listed, 25% to 35% were seen once. There were no patients who had received any treatment before thyroid surgery. The specimen sequenced was blood. The gene calls are TRBV28 and TRBJ2-3; 7 bases map to TRBD2. This clonotype was obtained from a female donor with papillary thyroid cancer or a benign thyroid nodule (not recorded which). Some clones in this sample may be carry-over from other donors' samples. For the CDR3, the DNA is TGTGCCAGCAGTTTAGACGACGGCGGGAGCGCAGATACGCAGTATTTT. Protein: CASSLDDGGSADTQYF.